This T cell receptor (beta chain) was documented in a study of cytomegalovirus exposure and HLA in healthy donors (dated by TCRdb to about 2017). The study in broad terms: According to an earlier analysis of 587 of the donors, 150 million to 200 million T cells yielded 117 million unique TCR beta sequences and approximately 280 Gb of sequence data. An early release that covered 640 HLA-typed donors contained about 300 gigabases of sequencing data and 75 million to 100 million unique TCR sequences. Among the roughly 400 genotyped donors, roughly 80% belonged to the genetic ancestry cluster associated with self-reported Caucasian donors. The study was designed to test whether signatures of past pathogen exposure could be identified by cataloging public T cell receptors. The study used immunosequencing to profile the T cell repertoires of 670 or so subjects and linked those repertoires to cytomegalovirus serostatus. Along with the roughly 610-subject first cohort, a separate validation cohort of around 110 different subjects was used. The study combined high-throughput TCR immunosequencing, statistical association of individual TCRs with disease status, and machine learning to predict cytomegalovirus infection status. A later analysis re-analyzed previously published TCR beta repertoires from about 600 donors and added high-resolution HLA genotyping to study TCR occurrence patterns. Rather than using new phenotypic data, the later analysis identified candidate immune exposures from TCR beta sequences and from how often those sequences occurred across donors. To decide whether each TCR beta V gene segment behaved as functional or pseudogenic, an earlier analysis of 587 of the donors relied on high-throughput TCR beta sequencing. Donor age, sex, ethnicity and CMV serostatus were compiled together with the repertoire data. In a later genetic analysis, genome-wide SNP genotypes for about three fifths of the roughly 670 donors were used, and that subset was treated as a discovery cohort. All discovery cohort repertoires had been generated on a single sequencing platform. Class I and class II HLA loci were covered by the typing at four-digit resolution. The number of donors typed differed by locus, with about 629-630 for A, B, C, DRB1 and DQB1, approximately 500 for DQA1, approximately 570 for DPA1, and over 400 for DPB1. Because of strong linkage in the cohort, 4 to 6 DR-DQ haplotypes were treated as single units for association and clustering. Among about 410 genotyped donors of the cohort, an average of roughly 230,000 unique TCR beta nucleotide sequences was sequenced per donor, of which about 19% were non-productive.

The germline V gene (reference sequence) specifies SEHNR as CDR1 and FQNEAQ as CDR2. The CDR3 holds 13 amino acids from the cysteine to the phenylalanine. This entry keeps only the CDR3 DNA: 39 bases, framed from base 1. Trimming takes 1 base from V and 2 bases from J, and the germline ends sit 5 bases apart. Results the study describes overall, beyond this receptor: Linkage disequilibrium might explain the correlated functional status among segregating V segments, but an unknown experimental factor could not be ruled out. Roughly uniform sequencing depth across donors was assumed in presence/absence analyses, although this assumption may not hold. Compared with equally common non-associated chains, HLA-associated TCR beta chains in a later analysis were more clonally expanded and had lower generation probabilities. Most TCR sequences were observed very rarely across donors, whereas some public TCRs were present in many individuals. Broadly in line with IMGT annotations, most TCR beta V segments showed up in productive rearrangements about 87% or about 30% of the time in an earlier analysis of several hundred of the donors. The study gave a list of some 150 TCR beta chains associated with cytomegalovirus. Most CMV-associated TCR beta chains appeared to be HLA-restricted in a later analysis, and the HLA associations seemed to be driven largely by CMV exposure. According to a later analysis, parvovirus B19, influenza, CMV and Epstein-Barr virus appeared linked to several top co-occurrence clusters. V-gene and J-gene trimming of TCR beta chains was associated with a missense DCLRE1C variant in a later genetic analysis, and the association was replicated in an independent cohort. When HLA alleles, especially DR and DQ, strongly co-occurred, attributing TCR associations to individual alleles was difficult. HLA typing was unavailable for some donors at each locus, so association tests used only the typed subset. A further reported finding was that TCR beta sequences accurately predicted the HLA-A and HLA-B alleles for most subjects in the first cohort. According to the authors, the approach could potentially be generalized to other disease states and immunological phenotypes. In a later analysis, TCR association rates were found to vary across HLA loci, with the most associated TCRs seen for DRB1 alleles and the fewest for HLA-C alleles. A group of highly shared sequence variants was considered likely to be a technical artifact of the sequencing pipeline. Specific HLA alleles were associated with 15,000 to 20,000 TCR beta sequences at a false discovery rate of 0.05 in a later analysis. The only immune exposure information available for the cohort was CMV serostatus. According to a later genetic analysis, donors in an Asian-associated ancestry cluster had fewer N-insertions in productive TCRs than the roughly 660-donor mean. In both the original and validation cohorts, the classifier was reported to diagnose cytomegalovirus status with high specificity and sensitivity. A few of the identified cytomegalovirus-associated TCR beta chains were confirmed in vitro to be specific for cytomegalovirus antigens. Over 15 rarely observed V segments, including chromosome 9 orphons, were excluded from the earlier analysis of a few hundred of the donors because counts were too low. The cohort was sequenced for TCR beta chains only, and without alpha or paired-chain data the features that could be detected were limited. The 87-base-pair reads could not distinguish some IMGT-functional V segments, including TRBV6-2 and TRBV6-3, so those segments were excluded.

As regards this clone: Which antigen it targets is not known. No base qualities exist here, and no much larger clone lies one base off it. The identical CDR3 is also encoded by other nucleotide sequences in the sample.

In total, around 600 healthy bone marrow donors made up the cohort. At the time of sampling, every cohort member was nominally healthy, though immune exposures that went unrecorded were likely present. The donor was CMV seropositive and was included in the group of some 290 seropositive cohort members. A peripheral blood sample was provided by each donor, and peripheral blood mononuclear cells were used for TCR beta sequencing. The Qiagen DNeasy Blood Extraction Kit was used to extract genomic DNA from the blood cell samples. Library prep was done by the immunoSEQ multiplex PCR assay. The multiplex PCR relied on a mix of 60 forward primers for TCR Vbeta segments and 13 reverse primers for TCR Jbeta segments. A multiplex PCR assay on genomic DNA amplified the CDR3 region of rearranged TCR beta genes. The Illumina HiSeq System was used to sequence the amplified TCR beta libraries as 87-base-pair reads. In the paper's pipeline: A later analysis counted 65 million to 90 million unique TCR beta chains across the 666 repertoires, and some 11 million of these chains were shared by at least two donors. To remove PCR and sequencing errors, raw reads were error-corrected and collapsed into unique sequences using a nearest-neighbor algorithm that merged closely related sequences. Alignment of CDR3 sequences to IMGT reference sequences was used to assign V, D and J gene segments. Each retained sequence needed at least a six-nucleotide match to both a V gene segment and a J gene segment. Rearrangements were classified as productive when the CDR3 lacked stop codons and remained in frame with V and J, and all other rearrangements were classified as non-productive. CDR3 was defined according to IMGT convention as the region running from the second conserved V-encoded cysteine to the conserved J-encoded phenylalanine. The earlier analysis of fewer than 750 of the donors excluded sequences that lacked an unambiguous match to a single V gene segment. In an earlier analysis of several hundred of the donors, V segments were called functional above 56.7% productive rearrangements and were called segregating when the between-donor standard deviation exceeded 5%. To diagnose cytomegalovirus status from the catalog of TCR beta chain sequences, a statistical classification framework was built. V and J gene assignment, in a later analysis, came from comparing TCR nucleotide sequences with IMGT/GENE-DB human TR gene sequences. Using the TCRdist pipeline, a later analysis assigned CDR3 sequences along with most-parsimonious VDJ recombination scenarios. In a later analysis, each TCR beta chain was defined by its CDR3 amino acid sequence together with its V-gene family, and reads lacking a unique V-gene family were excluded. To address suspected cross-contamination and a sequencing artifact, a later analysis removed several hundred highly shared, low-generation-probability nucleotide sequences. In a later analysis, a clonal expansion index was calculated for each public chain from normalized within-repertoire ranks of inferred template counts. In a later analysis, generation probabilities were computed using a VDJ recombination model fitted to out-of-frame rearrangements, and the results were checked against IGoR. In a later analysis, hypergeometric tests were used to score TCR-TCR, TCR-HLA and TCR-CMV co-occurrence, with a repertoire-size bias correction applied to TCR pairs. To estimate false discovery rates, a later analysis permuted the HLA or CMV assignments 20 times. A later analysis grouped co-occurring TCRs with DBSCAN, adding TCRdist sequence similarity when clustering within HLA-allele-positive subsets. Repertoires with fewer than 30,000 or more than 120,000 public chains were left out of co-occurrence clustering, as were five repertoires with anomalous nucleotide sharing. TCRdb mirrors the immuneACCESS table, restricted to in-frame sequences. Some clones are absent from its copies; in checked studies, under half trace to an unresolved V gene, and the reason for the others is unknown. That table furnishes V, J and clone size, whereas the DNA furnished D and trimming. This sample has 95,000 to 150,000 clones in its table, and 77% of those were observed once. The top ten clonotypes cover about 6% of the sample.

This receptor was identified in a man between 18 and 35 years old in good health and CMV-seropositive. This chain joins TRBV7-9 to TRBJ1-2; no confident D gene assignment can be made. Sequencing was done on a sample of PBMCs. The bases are TGTGCCAGCAGCTTAGGAGGGAACTATGGCTACACCTTC. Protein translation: CASSLGGNYGYTF.